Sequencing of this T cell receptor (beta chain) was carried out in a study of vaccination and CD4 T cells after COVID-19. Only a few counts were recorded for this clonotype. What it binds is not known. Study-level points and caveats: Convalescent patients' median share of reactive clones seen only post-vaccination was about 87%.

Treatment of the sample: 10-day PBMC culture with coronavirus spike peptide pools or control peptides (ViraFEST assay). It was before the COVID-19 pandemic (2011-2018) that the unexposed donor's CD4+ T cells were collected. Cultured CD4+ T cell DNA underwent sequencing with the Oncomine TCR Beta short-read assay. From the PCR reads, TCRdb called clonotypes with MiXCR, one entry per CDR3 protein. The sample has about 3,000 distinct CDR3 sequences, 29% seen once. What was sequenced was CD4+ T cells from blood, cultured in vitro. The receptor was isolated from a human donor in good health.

CDR3 in DNA: TGTGCCAGCAGCCCGGCGGGTACGGACACTGAAGCTTTCTTT. As protein: CASSPAGTDTEAFF. V gene TRBV11-1 combines with J gene TRBJ1-1; D is ambiguous. The CDR3 runs 14 residues. Germline CDR1 is SGHAT and CDR2 is FQDESV (reference sequence). V lost 5 bases and J 3 bases, leaving 13 bases between the germline ends.